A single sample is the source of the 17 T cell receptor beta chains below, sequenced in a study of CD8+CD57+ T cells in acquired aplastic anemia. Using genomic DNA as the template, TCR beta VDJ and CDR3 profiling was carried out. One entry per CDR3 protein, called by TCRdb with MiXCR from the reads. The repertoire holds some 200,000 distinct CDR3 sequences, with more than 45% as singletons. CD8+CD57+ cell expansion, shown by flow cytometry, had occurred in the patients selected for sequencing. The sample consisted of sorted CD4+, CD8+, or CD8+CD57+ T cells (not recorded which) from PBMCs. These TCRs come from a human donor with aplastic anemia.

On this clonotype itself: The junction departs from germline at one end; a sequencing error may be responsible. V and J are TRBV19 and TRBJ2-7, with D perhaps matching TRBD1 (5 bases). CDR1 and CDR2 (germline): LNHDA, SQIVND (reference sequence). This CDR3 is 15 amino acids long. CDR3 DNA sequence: TGTGTCAGTAGTATTTCCCCAGGGCTAGAGAACGAGCAGTACTTC. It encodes CVSSISPGLENEQYF.

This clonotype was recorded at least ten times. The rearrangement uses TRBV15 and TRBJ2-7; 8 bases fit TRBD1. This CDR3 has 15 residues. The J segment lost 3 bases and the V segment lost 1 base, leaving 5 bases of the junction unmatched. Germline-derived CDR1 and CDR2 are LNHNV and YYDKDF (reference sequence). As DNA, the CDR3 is TGTGCCACCAGCAGAGGGGACAGGAGAGTCTACGAGCAGTACTTC. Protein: CATSRGDRRVYEQYF.

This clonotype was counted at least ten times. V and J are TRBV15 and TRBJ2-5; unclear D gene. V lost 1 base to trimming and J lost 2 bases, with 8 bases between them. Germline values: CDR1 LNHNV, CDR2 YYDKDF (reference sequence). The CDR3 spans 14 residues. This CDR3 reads CATSRGSHQETQYF. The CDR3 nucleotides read TGTGCCACCAGCAGAGGAAGCCATCAAGAGACCCAGTACTTC.

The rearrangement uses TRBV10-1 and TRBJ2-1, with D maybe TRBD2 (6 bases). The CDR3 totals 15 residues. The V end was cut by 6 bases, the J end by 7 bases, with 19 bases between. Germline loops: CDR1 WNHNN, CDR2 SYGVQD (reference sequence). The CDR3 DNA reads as TGCGCCAGCAGGTTACGGAGGGACGCTGGAAATGAGCAGTTCTTC. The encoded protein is CASRLRRDAGNEQFF.

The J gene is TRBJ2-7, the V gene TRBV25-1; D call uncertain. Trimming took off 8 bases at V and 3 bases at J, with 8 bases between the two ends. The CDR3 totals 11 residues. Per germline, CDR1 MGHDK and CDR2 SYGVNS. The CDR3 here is CASGRLYEQYF. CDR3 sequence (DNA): TGTGCCAGCGGCCGCCTCTACGAGCAGTACTTC.

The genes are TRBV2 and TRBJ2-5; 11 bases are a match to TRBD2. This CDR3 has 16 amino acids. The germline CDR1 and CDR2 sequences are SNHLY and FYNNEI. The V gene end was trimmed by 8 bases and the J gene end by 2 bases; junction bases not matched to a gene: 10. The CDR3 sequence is CASWASGRPGQETQYF. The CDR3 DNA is TGTGCCAGCTGGGCTAGCGGGAGGCCGGGGCAAGAGACCCAGTACTTC.

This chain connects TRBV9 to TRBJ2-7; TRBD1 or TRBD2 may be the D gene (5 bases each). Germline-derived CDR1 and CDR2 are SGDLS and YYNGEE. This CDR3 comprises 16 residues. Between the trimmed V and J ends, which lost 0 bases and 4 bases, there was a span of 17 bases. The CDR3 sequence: CASSVVGDAGPYEQYF. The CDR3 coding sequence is TGTGCCAGCAGCGTAGTGGGGGACGCGGGCCCTTACGAGCAGTACTTC.

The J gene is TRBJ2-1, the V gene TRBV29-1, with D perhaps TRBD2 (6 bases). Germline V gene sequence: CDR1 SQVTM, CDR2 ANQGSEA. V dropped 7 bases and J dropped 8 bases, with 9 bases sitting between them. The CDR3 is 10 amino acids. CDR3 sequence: CSGGVDEQFF. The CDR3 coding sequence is TGCAGCGGGGGGGTCGATGAGCAGTTCTTC.

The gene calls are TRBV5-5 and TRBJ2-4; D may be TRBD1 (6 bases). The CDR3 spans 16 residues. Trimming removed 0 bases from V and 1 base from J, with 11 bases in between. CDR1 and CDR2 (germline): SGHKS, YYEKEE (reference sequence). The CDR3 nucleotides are TGTGCCAGCAGCTTGGTACAGGGTCTGGCCAAAAACATTCAGTACTTC. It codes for CASSLVQGLAKNIQYF. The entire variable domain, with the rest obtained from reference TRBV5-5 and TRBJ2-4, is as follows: DAGVTQSPTHLIKTRGQQVTLRCSPISGHKSVSWYQQVLGQGPQFIFQYYEKEERGRGNFPDRFSARQFPNYSSELNVNALLLGDSALYLCASSLVQGLAKNIQYFGAGTRLSVL.

CDR3 in DNA: TGTGCCACCAGTGAACCACTAGCGGGCCGAGAGACCCAGTACTTC. Amino acid sequence: CATSEPLAGRETQYF. This rearrangement joins TRBV24-1 to TRBJ2-5, with 9 bases fitting TRBD2. J gave up 4 bases and V 4 bases, and 6 bases lay outside the gene matches. CDR1 KGHDR and CDR2 SFDVKD come from the germline V gene. This CDR3 contains 15 residues.

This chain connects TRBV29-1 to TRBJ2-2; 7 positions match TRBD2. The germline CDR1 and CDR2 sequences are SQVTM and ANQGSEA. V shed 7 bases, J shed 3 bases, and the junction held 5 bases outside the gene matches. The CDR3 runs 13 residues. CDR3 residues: CSAWTRDTGELFF. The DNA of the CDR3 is TGCAGCGCCTGGACTAGGGACACCGGGGAGCTGTTTTTT.

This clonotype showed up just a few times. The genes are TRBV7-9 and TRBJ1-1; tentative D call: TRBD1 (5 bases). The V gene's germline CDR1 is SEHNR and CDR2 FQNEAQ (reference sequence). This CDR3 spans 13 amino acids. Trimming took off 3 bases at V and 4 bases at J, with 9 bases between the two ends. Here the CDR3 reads CASSFPGSTEAFF. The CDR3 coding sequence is TGTGCCAGCAGCTTCCCAGGGTCCACTGAAGCTTTCTTT.

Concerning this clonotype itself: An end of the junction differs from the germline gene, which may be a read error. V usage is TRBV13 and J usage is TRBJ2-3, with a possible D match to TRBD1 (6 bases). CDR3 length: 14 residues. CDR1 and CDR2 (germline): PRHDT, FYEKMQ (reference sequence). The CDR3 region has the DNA TGTGCCAGCAGCTTCTTGGGGGACACAGATACGCGGTATTTT. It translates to CASSFLGDTDTRYF.

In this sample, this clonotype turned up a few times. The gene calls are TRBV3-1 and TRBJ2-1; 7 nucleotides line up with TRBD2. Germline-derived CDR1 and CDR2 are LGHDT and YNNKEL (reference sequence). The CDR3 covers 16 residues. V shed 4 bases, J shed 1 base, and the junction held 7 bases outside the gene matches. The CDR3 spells CASSPSGTSSYNEQFF. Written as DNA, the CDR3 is TGTGCCAGCAGCCCCAGCGGGACCTCTTCCTACAATGAGCAGTTCTTC.

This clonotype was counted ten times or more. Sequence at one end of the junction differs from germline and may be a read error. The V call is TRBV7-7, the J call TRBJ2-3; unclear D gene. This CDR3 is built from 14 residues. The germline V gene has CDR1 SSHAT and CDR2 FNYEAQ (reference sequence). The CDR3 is CASSPRPGPDTQYF. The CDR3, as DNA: TGTGCTAGCAGCCCACGCCCCGGACCAGATACGCAGTATTTT.

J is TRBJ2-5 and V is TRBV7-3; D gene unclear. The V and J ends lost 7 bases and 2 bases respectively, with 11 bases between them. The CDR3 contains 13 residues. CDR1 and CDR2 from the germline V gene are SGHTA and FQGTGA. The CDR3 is CASTLTFQETQYF. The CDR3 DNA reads TGTGCCAGCACCCTGACTTTTCAAGAGACCCAGTACTTC.

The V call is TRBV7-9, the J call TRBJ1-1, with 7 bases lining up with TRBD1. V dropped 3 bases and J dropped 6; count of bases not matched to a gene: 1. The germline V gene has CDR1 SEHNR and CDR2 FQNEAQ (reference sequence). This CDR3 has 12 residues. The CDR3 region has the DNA TGTGCCAGCAGCTTTACAGGGGCTGAAGCTTTCTTT. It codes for CASSFTGAEAFF.